This TCR beta chain was profiled in a study of sequential checkpoint blockade in melanoma. Study-level background: Arm A got nivolumab then ipilimumab; arm B the reverse, 1:1.

Generated by immunoSEQ multiplex PCR, the TCRdb table keeps only in-frame clones and is missing some. The sample contains about 19,000 clones, around 67% of which appear only once. CDR3 length: 15 amino acids. V was clipped by 4 bases and J by 0 bases, with 10 bases between them. Germline values: CDR1 MNHEY, CDR2 SVGAGI. Treatment reported: randomized to nivolumab then ipilimumab (arm A) or the reverse (arm B). No patient had prior DNA-damaging chemotherapy. The chain employs TRBV6-5 and TRBJ2-1; no clear D gene. Sequences were derived from CD8+ T cells sorted from blood (inferred from file names), sampled from a patient given nivolumab and ipilimumab in sequence. This clonotype originated in a human donor with melanoma. This CDR3 is CASSSSWSSYNEQFF. The CDR3 DNA is TGTGCCAGCAGTTCTTCCTGGAGCTCCTACAATGAGCAGTTCTTC.